The 2 T cell receptor beta chains below all came from one sample that was sequenced in a study of blood T cell repertoires in COVID-19. Repertoires were generated with immunoSEQ multiplex PCR, while TCRdb's copy carries only in-frame clones and drops some. Of fewer than 350,000 clones in the sample, about nine tenths were seen once. Material: PBMCs or T cells enriched from blood (not recorded which). The receptor source for this set is a woman in her forties who had recovered from COVID-19.

The chain joins TRBV18 to TRBJ2-1; D unresolved. V was trimmed by 0 bases and J by 4 bases, leaving 7 bases between them. This CDR3 contains 14 residues. The V gene's germline CDR1 is KGHSH and CDR2 LQKENI. This CDR3 reads CASSPPPGYNEQFF. CDR3 nucleotides: TGTGCCAGCTCACCACCGCCCGGGTACAATGAGCAGTTCTTC.

The chain carries TRBV2 and TRBJ2-1, with TRBD1 as a possible D gene (6 bases). Germline CDR1 reads SNHLY; CDR2 reads FYNNEI. Trimming removed 6 bases from V and 8 bases from J, with 20 bases in between. This CDR3 is 15 amino acids long. Here the CDR3 reads CASRLQGRAIDEQFF. CDR3 DNA: TGTGCCAGCAGGCTACAGGGTCGGGCCATCGATGAGCAGTTCTTC.